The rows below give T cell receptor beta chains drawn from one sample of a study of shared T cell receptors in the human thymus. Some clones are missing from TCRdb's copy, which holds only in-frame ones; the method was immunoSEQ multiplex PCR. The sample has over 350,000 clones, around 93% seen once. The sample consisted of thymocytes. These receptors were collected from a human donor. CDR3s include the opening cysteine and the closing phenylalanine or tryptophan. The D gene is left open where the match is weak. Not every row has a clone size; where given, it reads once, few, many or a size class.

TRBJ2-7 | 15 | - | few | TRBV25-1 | CASTQYQGSSYEQYF | TGTGCCAGCACTCAATACCAGGGGAGCTCCTACGAGCAGTACTTC
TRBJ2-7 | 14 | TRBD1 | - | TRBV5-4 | CASSGGDRATEQYF | TGTGCCAGCAGCGGGGGGGACAGGGCTACGGAGCAGTACTTC
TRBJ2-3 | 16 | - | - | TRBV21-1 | CASSKENGRATDTQYF | TGTGCCAGCAGCAAAGAGAACGGGAGGGCCACAGATACGCAGTATTTT
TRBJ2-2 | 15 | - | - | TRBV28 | CASSFLEGNTGELFF | TGTGCCAGCAGTTTTTTGGAGGGGAACACCGGGGAGCTGTTTTTT
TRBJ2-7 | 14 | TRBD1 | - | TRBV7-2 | CASRRQGELYEQYF | TGTGCCAGCAGGCGACAGGGTGAGCTCTACGAGCAGTACTTC
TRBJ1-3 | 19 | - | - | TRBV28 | CASSFPEIREYRSGNTIYF | TGTGCCAGCAGTTTTCCCGAAATCAGGGAGTACCGCTCTGGAAACACCATATATTTT
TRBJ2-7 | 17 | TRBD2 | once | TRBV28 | CASSLCSPSGGSYEQYF | TGTGCCAGCAGTTTATGCAGTCCTAGCGGGGGAAGCTACGAGCAGTACTTC
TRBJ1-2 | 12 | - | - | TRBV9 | CASRGPPKGYTF | TGTGCCAGCAGAGGGCCTCCAAAAGGCTACACCTTC
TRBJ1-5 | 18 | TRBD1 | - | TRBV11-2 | CASSLDPGQGIRNQPQHF | TGTGCCAGCAGCTTAGATCCGGGACAGGGTATTCGCAATCAGCCCCAGCATTTT
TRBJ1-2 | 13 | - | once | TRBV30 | CAWSRTLISGYTF | TGTGCCTGGAGTCGGACACTCATTAGCGGCTACACCTTC
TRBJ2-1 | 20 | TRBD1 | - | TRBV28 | CASSLLLSRDRVSSYNEQFF | TGTGCCAGCAGCCTACTCCTTTCCCGGGACAGGGTAAGCTCCTACAATGAGCAGTTCTTC
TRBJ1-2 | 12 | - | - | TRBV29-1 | CSVEGGHIGYTF | TGCAGCGTTGAGGGGGGACACATTGGCTACACCTTC
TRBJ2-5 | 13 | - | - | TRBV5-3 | CARSHSGSETQYF | TGTGCCAGAAGCCATAGCGGATCCGAGACCCAGTACTTC
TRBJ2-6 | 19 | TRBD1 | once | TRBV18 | CASSHGTDEGPAGANVLTF | TGTGCCAGCTCACACGGGACAGACGAGGGTCCTGCTGGGGCCAACGTCCTGACTTTC
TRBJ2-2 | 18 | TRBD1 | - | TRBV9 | CASSVGAGGFCIPGELFF | TGTGCCAGCAGCGTAGGGGCAGGGGGCTTTTGTATTCCCGGGGAGCTGTTTTTT
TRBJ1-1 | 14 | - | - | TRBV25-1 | CASSFSGGSTEAFF | TGTGCCAGCTCCTTCTCGGGGGGCAGTACTGAAGCTTTCTTT
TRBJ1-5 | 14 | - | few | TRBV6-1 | CASRTPGGYQPQHF | TGTGCCAGCAGGACCCCCGGGGGCTATCAGCCCCAGCATTTT
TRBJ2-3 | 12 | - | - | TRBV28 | CASLIETDTQYF | TGTGCCAGCTTAATCGAGACAGATACGCAGTATTTT
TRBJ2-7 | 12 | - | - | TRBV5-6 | CASSLVEVEQYF | TGTGCCAGCAGCTTGGTGGAGGTCGAGCAGTACTTC
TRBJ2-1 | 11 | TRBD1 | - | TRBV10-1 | CASSGGQEQFF | TGCGCCAGCAGTGGGGGACAGGAGCAGTTCTTC
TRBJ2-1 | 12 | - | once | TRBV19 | CASPWPTDEQFF | TGTGCCAGTCCATGGCCTACGGATGAGCAGTTCTTC
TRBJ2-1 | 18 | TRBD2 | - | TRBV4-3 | CASSQDRGLAPYHNEQFF | TGCGCCAGCAGCCAAGATCGAGGACTAGCGCCCTATCACAATGAGCAGTTCTTC
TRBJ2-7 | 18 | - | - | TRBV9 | CASSVEGSLDIGTYEQYF | TGTGCCAGCAGCGTAGAAGGCAGTCTTGATATAGGAACCTACGAGCAGTACTTC
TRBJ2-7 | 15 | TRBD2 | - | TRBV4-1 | CASSRGTSGRGEQYF | TGCGCCAGCAGCCGAGGGACTAGCGGAAGGGGCGAGCAGTACTTC
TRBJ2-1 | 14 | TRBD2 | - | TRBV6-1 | CASSPGLADNEQFF | TGTGCCAGCAGCCCGGGACTAGCGGACAATGAGCAGTTCTTC
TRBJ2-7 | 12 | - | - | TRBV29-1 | CSVLPSAYEQYF | TGCAGCGTTTTGCCCAGTGCCTACGAGCAGTACTTC
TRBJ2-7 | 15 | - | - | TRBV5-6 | CASSLPGLHLYEQYF | TGTGCCAGCAGCTTGCCTGGGCTCCACCTGTACGAGCAGTACTTC
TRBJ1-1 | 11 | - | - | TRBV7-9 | CASSSNTEAFF | TGTGCCAGCAGCTCGAACACTGAAGCTTTCTTT
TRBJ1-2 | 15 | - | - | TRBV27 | CASSPSRDADYGYTF | TGTGCCAGCAGTCCCAGCAGGGACGCGGACTATGGCTACACCTTC
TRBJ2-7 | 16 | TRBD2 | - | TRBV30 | CAWSPSLAGKPYEQYF | TGTGCCTGGAGCCCTAGTCTAGCGGGAAAGCCCTACGAGCAGTACTTC
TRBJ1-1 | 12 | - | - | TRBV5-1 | CASSLVGTEAFF | TGCGCCAGCAGCTTGGTAGGGACTGAAGCTTTCTTT
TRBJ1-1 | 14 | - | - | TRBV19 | CASSPRGYPPGAFF | TGTGCCAGTAGCCCCCGGGGATATCCCCCTGGGGCTTTCTTT
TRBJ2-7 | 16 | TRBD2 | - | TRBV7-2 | CASSTPLAGGPGEQYF | TGTGCCAGCAGCACCCCCCTAGCGGGAGGTCCGGGGGAGCAGTACTTC
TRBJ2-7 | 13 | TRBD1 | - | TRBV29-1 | CSVRQGARYEQYF | TGCAGCGTTCGACAGGGGGCGAGGTACGAGCAGTACTTC